This T cell receptor beta chain was sequenced in a study of cytomegalovirus exposure and HLA in healthy donors. 13 Jbeta primers and 60 Vbeta primers were used for the PCR. TCRdb's table, derived via immunoSEQ multiplex PCR, lists solely in-frame clones and lacks some. The data hold 150,000 or so clones, with approximately 86% observed a single time. The source of this sequence is a woman aged 18-35 years in good health and CMV-seronegative. The sequencing sample was made of PBMCs.

Written as DNA, the CDR3 is TGCGCCAGCAGTATCCGGGGGGCCACCTACGAGCAGTACTTC. Translated: CASSIRGATYEQYF. The chain carries TRBV5-1 and TRBJ2-7, with D possibly matching TRBD2 (7 bases). The V end lost 5 bases, the J end lost 2 bases, and 14 bases lay between the germline ends. CDR3 size: 14 residues. Germline V lookup: CDR1 SGHRS, CDR2 YFSETQ.